This T cell receptor beta chain is drawn from a study of blood T cell repertoires in COVID-19. Authors' methods: For nucleated cells, counts were estimated from reference gene primer amplification. Using immunoSEQ multiplex PCR, the repertoire was profiled, and TCRdb retains in-frame clones only, with some absent. Clonal size and the V and J genes are those of that table, whereas D and trimming came from the DNA. The sample has 110,000 to 150,000 clones, about nine tenths seen once; the top ten hold roughly 3.9%. From germline, CDR1 is SGHRS and CDR2 YFSETQ. The CDR3 loop spans 14 amino acids. After removal of 4 bases from V and 6 bases from J, the junction contained 5 bases not matched to a gene.

The source material was PBMCs or T cells enriched from blood (not recorded which). This TCR was sampled from a man in his fifties who had recovered from COVID-19. The rearrangement joins TRBV5-1 to TRBJ2-2, with 8 positions matching TRBD1. As DNA, the CDR3 is TGCGCCAGCAGCCCCTGGACAGGGTCCGGGGAGCTGTTTTTT. Residues: CASSPWTGSGELFF. Looking up the rest from reference TRBV5-1 and TRBJ2-2 gives the full variable domain: KAGVTQTPRYLIKTRGQQVTLSCSPISGHRSVSWYQQTPGQGLQFLFEYFSETQRNKGNFPGRFSGRQFSNSRSEMNVSTLELGDSALYLCASSPWTGSGELFFGEGSRLTVL.